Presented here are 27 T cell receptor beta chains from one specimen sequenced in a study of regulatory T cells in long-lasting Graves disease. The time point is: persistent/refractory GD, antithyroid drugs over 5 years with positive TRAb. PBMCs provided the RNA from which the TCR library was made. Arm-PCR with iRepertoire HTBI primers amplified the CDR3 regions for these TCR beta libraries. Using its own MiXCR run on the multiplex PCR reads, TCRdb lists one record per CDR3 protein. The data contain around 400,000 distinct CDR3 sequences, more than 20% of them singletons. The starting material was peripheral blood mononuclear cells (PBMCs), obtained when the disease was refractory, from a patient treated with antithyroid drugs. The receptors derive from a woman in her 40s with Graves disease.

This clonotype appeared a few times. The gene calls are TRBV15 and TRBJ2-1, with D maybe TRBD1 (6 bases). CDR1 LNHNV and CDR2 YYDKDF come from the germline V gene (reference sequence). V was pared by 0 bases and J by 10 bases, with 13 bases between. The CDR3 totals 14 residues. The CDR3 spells CATSRDLSGVEQFF. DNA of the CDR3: TGTGCCACCAGCAGAGATCTATCAGGGGTGGAGCAGTTCTTC. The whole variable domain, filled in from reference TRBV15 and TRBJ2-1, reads DAMVIQNPRYQVTQFGKPVTLSCSQTLNHNVMYWYQQKSSQAPKLLFHYYDKDFNNEADTPDNFQSRRPNTSFCFLDIRSPGLGDTAMYLCATSRDLSGVEQFFGPGTRLTVL.

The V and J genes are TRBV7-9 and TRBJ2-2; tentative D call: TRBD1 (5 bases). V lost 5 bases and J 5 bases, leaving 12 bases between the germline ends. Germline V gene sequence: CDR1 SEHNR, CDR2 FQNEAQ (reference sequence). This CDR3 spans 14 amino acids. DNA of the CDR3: TGTGCCAGCAGCCCCCAGGGATGGACCGGGGAGCTGTTTTTT. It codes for CASSPQGWTGELFF.

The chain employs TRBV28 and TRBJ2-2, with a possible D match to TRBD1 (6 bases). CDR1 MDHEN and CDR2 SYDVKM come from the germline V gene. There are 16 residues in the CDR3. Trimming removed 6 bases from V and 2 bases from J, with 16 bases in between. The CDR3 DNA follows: TGTGCCAGCAGCGACAGGTTCAGACGAAACACCGGGGAGCTGTTTTTT. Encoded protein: CASSDRFRRNTGELFF. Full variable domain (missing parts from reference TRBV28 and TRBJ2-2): DVKVTQSSRYLVKRTGEKVFLECVQDMDHENMFWYRQDPGLGLRLIYFSYDVKMKEKGDIPEGYSVSREKKERFSLILESASTNQTSMYLCASSDRFRRNTGELFFGEGSRLTVL.

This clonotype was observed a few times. The DNA of the CDR3 is TGTGCCAGCAGCCCACTGGGGCGGAGTGCCGAGCAGTACTTC. Amino acid sequence: CASSPLGRSAEQYF. This chain joins TRBV13 and TRBJ2-7; D possibly corresponds to TRBD1 (5 bases). V lost 5 bases to trimming and J lost 6 bases, with 17 bases between them. CDR3 length equals 14 residues. Germline lookup yields CDR1 PRHDT and CDR2 FYEKMQ (reference sequence).

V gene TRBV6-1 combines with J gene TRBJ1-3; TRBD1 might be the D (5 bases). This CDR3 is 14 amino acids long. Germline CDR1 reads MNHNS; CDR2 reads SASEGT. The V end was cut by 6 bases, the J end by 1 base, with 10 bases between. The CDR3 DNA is TGTGCCAGCAGGGACCGGGGGTCTGGAAACACCATATATTTT. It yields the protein CASRDRGSGNTIYF.

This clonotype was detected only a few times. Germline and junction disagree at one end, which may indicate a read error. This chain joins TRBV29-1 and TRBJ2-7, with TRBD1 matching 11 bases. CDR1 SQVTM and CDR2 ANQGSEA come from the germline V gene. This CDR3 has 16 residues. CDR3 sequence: CSVEGIGQGAGYEQYF. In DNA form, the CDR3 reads TGCAGCGTGGAAGGAATAGGACAGGGGGCTGGCTACGAGCAGTACTTC.

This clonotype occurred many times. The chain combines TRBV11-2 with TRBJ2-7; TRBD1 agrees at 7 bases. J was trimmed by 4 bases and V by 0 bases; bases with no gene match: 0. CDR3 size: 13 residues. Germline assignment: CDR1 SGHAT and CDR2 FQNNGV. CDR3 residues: CASSLDRGYEQYF. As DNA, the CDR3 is TGTGCCAGCAGCTTAGACAGGGGGTACGAGCAGTACTTC.

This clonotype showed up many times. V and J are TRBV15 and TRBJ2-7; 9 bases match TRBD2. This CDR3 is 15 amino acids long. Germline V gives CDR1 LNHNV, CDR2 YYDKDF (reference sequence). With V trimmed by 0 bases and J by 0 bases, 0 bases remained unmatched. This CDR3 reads CATSRDSGSSYEQYF. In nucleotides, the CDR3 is TGTGCCACCAGCAGAGATAGCGGGAGCTCCTACGAGCAGTACTTC. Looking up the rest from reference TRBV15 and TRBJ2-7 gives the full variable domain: DAMVIQNPRYQVTQFGKPVTLSCSQTLNHNVMYWYQQKSSQAPKLLFHYYDKDFNNEADTPDNFQSRRPNTSFCFLDIRSPGLGDTAMYLCATSRDSGSSYEQYFGPGTRLTVT.

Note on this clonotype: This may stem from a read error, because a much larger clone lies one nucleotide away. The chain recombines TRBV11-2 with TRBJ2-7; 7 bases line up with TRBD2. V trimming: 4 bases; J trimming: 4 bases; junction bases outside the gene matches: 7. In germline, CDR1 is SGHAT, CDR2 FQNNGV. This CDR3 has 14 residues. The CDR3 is CASSWKLGGYEQYF. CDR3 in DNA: TGTGCCAGCAGCTGGAAACTCGGGGGGTACGAGCAGTACTTC.

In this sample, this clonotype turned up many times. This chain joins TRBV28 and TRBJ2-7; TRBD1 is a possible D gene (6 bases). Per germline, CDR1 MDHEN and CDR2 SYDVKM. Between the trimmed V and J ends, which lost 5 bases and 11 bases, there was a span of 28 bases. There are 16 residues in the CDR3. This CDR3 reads CASSPGGHFKPETEYF. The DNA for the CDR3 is TGTGCCAGCAGTCCTGGGGGCCACTTCAAGCCAGAAACTGAGTACTTC.

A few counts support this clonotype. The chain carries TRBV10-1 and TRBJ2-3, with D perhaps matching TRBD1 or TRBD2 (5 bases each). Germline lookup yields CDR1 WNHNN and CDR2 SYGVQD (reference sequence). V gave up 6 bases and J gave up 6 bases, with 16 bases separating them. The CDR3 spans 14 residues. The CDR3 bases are TGCGCCAGCAGCCGGGACGGCCCCGTGGATACGCAGTATTTT. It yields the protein CASSRDGPVDTQYF.

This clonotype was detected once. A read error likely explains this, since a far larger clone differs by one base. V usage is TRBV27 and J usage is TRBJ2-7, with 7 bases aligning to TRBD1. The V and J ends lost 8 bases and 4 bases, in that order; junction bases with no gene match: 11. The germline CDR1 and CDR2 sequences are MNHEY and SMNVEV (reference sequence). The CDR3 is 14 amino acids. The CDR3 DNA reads TGTGCCAGCGGCTCGATCAGGGGGAGATACGAGCAGTACTTC. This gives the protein CASGSIRGRYEQYF.

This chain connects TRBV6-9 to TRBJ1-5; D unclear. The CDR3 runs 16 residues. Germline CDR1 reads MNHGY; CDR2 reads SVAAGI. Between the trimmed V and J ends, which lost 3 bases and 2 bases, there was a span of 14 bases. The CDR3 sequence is CASSYASLTGNQPQHF. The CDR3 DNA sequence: TGTGCCAGCAGTTACGCATCCCTGACGGGCAATCAGCCCCAGCATTTT.

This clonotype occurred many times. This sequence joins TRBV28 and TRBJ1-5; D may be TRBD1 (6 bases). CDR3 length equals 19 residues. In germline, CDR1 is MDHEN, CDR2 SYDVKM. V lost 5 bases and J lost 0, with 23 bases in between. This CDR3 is CASSHLDGTTVYSNQPQHF. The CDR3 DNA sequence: TGTGCCAGCAGTCATCTTGATGGGACAACCGTTTATAGCAATCAGCCCCAGCATTTT. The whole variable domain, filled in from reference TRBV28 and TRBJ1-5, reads DVKVTQSSRYLVKRTGEKVFLECVQDMDHENMFWYRQDPGLGLRLIYFSYDVKMKEKGDIPEGYSVSREKKERFSLILESASTNQTSMYLCASSHLDGTTVYSNQPQHFGDGTRLSIL.

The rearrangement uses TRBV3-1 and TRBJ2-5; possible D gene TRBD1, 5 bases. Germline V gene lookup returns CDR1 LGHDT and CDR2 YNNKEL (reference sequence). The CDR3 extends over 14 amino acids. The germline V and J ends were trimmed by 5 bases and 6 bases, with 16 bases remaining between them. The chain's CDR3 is CASSINWGDKTQYF. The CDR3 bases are TGTGCCAGCAGCATCAACTGGGGCGATAAGACCCAGTACTTC.

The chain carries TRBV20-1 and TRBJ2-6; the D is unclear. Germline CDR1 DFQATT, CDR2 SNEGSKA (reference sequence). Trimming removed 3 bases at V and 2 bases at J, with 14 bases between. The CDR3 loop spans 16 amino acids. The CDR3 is CSARTPPRPGANVLTF. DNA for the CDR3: TGCAGTGCTAGGACACCGCCCCGTCCTGGGGCCAACGTCCTGACTTTC.

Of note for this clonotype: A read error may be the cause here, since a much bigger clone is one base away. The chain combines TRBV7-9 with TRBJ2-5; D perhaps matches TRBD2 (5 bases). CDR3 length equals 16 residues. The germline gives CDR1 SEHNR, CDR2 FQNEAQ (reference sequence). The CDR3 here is CASSLAVVGGQETLYF. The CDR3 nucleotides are TGTGCCAGCAGCTTAGCCGTTGTTGGAGGCCAAGAGACCCTGTACTTC.

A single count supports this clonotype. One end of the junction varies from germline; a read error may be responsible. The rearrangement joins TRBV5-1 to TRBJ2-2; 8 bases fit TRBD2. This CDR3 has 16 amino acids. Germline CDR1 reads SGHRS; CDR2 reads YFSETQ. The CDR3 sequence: CASSSLAGSNTGKLFF. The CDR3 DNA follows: TGCGCCAGCAGCTCCCTAGCGGGCTCGAACACCGGGAAGCTGTTTTTT. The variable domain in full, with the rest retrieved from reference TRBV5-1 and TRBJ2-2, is KAGVTQTPRYLIKTRGQQVTLSCSPISGHRSVSWYQQTPGQGLQFLFEYFSETQRNKGNFPGRFSGRQFSNSRSEMNVSTLELGDSALYLCASSSLAGSNTGKLFFGEGSRLTVL.

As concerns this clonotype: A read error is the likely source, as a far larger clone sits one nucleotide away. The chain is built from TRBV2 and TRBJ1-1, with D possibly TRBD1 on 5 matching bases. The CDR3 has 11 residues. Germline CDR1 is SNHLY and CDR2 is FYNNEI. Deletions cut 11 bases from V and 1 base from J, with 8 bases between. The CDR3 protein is CAGQGNTEAFF. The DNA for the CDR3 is TGTGCCGGCCAGGGGAACACTGAAGCTTTCTTT.

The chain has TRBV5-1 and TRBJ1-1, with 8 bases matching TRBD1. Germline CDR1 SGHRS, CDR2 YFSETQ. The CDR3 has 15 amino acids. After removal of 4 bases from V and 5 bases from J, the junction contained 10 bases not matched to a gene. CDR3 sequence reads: CASSRRQGRSTEAFF. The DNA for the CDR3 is TGCGCCAGCAGCCGCAGACAGGGGAGGTCGACTGAAGCTTTCTTT.

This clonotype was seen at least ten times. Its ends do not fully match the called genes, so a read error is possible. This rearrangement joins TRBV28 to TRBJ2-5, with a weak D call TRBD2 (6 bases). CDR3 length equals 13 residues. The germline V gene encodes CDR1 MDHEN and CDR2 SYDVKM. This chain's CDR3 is CASSGTLQGTQYF. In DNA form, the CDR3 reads TGTGCCAGCAGTGGGACTCTCCAAGGGACCCAGTACTTC.

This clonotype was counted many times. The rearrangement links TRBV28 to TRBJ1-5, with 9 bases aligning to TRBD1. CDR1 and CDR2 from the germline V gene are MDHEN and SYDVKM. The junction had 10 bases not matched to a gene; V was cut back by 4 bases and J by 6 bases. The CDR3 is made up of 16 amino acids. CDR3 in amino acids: CASSSTGTGKAQPQHF. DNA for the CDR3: TGTGCCAGCAGTTCAACCGGGACAGGGAAGGCTCAGCCCCAGCATTTT.

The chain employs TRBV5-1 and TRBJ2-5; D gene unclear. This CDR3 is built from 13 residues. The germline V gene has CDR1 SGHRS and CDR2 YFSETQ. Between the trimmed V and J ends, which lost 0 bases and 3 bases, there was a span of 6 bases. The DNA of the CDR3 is TGCGCCAGCAGCTTGGGCATGAAAGAGACCCAGTACTTC. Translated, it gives CASSLGMKETQYF.

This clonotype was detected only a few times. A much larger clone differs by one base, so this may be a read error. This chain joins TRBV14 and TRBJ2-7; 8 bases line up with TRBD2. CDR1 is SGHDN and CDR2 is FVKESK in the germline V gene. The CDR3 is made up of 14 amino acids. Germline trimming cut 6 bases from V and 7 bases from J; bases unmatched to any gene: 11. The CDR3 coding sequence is TGTGCCAGCAGTGGACTAGCCGGAGCGAAGGAGCAGTACTTC. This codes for CASSGLAGAKEQYF.

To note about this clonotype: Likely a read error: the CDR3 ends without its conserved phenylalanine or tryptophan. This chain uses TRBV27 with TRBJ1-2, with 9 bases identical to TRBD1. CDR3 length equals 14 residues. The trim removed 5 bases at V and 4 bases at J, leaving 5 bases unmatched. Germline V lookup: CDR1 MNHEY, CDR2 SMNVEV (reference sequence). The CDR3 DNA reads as TGTGCCAGCAGTCCCCGGACAGGGGTCTATGGCTACACCCTC. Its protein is CASSPRTGVYGYTL.

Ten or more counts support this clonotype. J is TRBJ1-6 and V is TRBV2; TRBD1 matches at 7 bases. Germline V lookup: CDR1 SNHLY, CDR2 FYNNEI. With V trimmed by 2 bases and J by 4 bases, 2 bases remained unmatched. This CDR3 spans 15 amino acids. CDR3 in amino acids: CASSELGQYNSPLHF. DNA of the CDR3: TGTGCCAGCAGTGAATTGGGACAGTATAATTCACCCCTCCACTTT.

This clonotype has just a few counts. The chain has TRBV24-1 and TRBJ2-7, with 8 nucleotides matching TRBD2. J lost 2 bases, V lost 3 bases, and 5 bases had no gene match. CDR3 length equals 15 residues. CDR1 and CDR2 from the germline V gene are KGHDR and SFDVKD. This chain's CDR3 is CATSDPTSEAYEQYF. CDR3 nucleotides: TGTGCCACCAGTGATCCGACTAGCGAGGCCTACGAGCAGTACTTC.